This TCR beta chain was documented in a study of cytomegalovirus exposure and HLA in healthy donors. There are a few counts of this clone. The antigen is unknown. This CDR3 has 12 residues. The V and J ends lost 3 bases and 15 bases respectively, with 15 bases between them. Germline V gene lookup returns CDR1 MDHEN and CDR2 SYDVKM. The PCR employed 60 Vbeta primers together with 13 Jbeta primers. The method was immunoSEQ multiplex PCR; TCRdb's version includes in-frame clones alone and lacks a portion of them. This table holds 100,000 to 150,000 clones, 77% found once. Study-wide points: No immune exposure information besides CMV serostatus was available. For most TCR beta V segments, an earlier analysis put the productive rate at about 90% or about 30% of the time.

The receptor was derived from a woman in her forties in good health and CMV-seropositive. The sample taken for sequencing was PBMCs. This sequence joins TRBV28 and TRBJ2-1; D might be TRBD2 (5 bases). The CDR3 loop reads CASSFRGLPGFF. The CDR3 DNA reads as TGTGCCAGCAGTTTCAGAGGGTTACCTGGGTTCTTC. The whole variable domain, filled in from reference TRBV28 and TRBJ2-1, reads DVKVTQSSRYLVKRTGEKVFLECVQDMDHENMFWYRQDPGLGLRLIYFSYDVKMKEKGDIPEGYSVSREKKERFSLILESASTNQTSMYLCASSFRGLPGFFGPGTRLTVL.